The 22 T cell receptor beta chains below all came from one sample that was sequenced in a study of vaccination and CD4 T cells after COVID-19. These receptors have no known antigen. CD4+ T cells that had been cultured provided DNA sequenced with the Oncomine TCR Beta short-read assay. TCRdb re-analysed the PCR reads in MiXCR, keeping a single row per CDR3 protein. The sample shows more than 4,000 distinct CDR3 sequences, about 40% of them seen only once. Specified treatment: approximately 11-day PBMC culture with coronavirus spike peptide pools or control peptides (ViraFEST assay). Unexposed donor CD4+ T cells predated the COVID-19 pandemic, collected 2011-2018. The source material was CD4+ T cells from blood, cultured in vitro. The receptor set was obtained from a human donor in good health.

This chain connects TRBV20-1 to TRBJ1-2; TRBD1 is a possible D gene (5 bases). V was pared by 4 bases and J by 7 bases, with 16 bases between. In germline, CDR1 is DFQATT, CDR2 SNEGSKA (reference sequence). CDR3 length: 13 residues. The CDR3 reads CSAMGTPEIGYTF. The CDR3 DNA follows: TGCAGTGCTATGGGGACGCCTGAGATTGGCTACACCTTC.

The CDR3 DNA reads as TGTGCCAGCAGCGGCCGGGGCCTCTATGGCTACACCTTC. Translated: CASSGRGLYGYTF. J is TRBJ1-2 and V is TRBV12-3 or TRBV12-4; D perhaps matches TRBD1 (5 bases). The CDR3 runs to 13 residues. The ends were cut back, 6 bases at V and 4 bases at J, with 12 bases in the middle.

Relative to its sample, this clonotype is large (0.1 to 1%). The V gene is TRBV27, the J gene TRBJ2-7, with 8 nucleotides matching TRBD2. With V trimmed by 3 bases and J by 6 bases, 4 bases remained unmatched. The germline gives CDR1 MNHEY, CDR2 SMNVEV (reference sequence). The CDR3 is 13 residues long. The CDR3, as DNA: TGTGCCAGCAGTTTGGTAGCGGGGCTCGAGCAGTACTTC. It translates to CASSLVAGLEQYF.

V usage is TRBV2 and J usage is TRBJ1-6; D unresolved. The CDR3 covers 13 residues. The germline V gene encodes CDR1 SNHLY and CDR2 FYNNEI. V lost 6 bases, J lost 10 bases, and 13 bases lay in between. The chain's CDR3 is CASSPGGESPLHF. The CDR3 DNA follows: TGTGCCAGCAGCCCAGGTGGAGAGTCACCCCTCCACTTT.

Here the CDR3 DNA reads TGTGCCAGCAGTTACGAGGGAGCGGGCGAGACCCAGTACTTC. Translation gives CASSYEGAGETQYF. The chain carries TRBV6-5 and TRBJ2-5; D might be TRBD2 (6 bases). The CDR3 covers 14 residues. Germline CDR1 MNHEY, CDR2 SVGAGI. The germline V and J ends were trimmed by 2 bases and 5 bases, with 12 bases remaining between them.

The rearrangement links TRBV7-3 to TRBJ2-5, with unresolved D. This CDR3 spans 15 amino acids. Germline V gives CDR1 SGHTA, CDR2 FQGTGA. V was shortened by 2 bases and J by 4 bases, with 14 bases between the two germline ends. The CDR3 loop reads CASSLGPELGETQYF. Written as DNA, the CDR3 is TGTGCCAGCAGCTTAGGTCCGGAACTGGGAGAGACCCAGTACTTC.

This clonotype was observed once. The V call is TRBV4-2, the J call TRBJ2-3; maybe TRBD2 (6 bases). The ends were cut back, 5 bases at V and 0 bases at J, with 12 bases in the middle. The germline V gene has CDR1 LGHNA and CDR2 YNFKEQ. The CDR3 has 15 residues. The CDR3 reads CASSLAEYSTDTQYF. As DNA, the CDR3 is TGTGCCAGCAGCTTAGCGGAATATAGCACAGATACGCAGTATTTT.

The sample holds a few counts of this clonotype. The gene calls are TRBV20-1 and TRBJ2-7; D might be TRBD1 or TRBD2, each matching 5 bases. Germline values: CDR1 DFQATT, CDR2 SNEGSKA (reference sequence). CDR3 size: 11 residues. V was trimmed by 4 bases and J by 6 bases, leaving 10 bases between them. Written as DNA, the CDR3 is TGCAGTGCTATCCTCGGGGCCGAGCAGTACTTC. As protein: CSAILGAEQYF.

The V call is TRBV20-1, the J call TRBJ1-3; D is possibly TRBD1 (6 bases). The length of the CDR3 is 15 residues. The germline gives CDR1 DFQATT, CDR2 SNEGSKA (reference sequence). The V end was cut by 1 base, the J end by 9 bases, with 19 bases between. CDR3 sequence (DNA): TGCAGTGCTAGAGTTGGGGGGGCTGGGGTTGCCACCATATATTTT. Translating it yields CSARVGGAGVATIYF.

This clonotype was seen once. This sequence joins TRBV18 and TRBJ1-2; D ambiguous. Trimming took off 3 bases at V and 8 bases at J, with 13 bases between the two ends. CDR3 length equals 13 residues. Germline CDR1 KGHSH, CDR2 LQKENI. The CDR3 DNA reads as TGTGCCAGCTCACCGCGCCCACCGGAGGGCTACACCTTC. Amino acids: CASSPRPPEGYTF.

This chain links TRBV6-1 with TRBJ1-5; possibly TRBD1 for D (5 bases). With 7 bases removed from V and 3 bases from J, the gap between germline ends came to 13 bases. Germline V gives CDR1 MNHNS, CDR2 SASEGT. This CDR3 is 14 amino acids long. The CDR3 sequence is CASIRDRYNQPQHF. Written as DNA, the CDR3 is TGTGCCAGCATCCGGGACCGGTACAATCAGCCCCAGCATTTT.

This clonotype is large by share. V and J are TRBV5-1 and TRBJ2-2; no clear D. V was trimmed by 8 bases and J by 3 bases, leaving 5 bases between them. The CDR3 runs to 11 residues. The germline V gene encodes CDR1 SGHRS and CDR2 YFSETQ. As DNA, the CDR3 is TGCGCCAGTCGGGACACCGGGGAGCTGTTTTTT. This sequence encodes CASRDTGELFF.

V and J are TRBV7-3 and TRBJ2-1, with D hard to call. CDR3 length equals 17 residues. Germline V gene lookup returns CDR1 SGHTA and CDR2 FQGTGA. The germline V and J ends were trimmed by 5 bases and 5 bases, with 22 bases remaining between them. CDR3 loop: CASSRLPGIKSDNEQFF. Here the CDR3 DNA reads TGTGCCAGCAGCCGTCTTCCAGGCATCAAATCGGACAATGAGCAGTTCTTC.

This clonotype has just a few counts. V and J are TRBV27 and TRBJ2-3, with no clear D. The length of the CDR3 is 11 residues. Trimming pared 1 base from V and 8 bases from J, leaving 4 bases between. From germline, CDR1 is MNHEY and CDR2 SMNVEV (reference sequence). CDR3 nucleotide sequence: TGTGCCAGCAGTTTATATGGTACGCAGTATTTT. As protein: CASSLYGTQYF.

The rearrangement joins TRBV20-1 to TRBJ1-2; 8 bases map to TRBD1. The CDR3 is 16 amino acids. The germline CDR1 and CDR2 sequences are DFQATT and SNEGSKA (reference sequence). V trimming: 1 base; J trimming: 10 bases; junction bases outside the gene matches: 17. The CDR3 region is CSARVPGTGHWLDYTF. The CDR3 nucleotides are TGCAGTGCTAGAGTTCCCGGGACAGGACATTGGCTGGACTACACCTTC.

V and J are TRBV2 and TRBJ2-6, with D hard to call. V was pared by 2 bases and J by 1 base, with 3 bases between. CDR1 and CDR2 from the germline V gene are SNHLY and FYNNEI. The CDR3 covers 14 residues. The CDR3, as DNA: TGTGCCAGCAGTGAAAGGTCTGGGGCCAACGTCCTGACTTTC. Protein sequence: CASSERSGANVLTF.

The chain joins TRBV7-9 to TRBJ1-4; 7 bases line up with TRBD1. Trimming at V came to 5 bases and at J to 4 bases, leaving 7 bases not matched to a gene. Germline CDR1 reads SEHNR; CDR2 reads FQNEAQ (reference sequence). The length of the CDR3 is 15 residues. The CDR3 coding sequence is TGTGCCAGCAGCAGACGGACAGGAATTAATGAAAAACTGTTTTTT. Protein: CASSRRTGINEKLFF.

The rearrangement joins TRBV29-1 to TRBJ1-1, with D maybe TRBD1 (5 bases). The CDR3 runs 13 residues. Germline lookup yields CDR1 SQVTM and CDR2 ANQGSEA. The V end lost 7 bases, the J end lost 8 bases, and 20 bases lay between the germline ends. The CDR3 bases are TGCAGCGCCTCCTTCGGGACTCGAAGAGAAGCTTTCTTT. Translated, it gives CSASFGTRREAFF.

The chain links TRBV6-1 to TRBJ1-6; 9 nucleotides match TRBD1. Germline V lookup: CDR1 MNHNS, CDR2 SASEGT. Unmatched junction bases numbered 10, after V lost 8 bases and J lost 8 bases. This CDR3 has 15 residues. The CDR3 DNA is TGTGCCAGCGGAGACCCGGGACAGGGTTATTCACCCCTCCACTTT. This translates into CASGDPGQGYSPLHF.

This clonotype was picked up a small number of times. This chain links TRBV7-8 with TRBJ1-1; D remains ambiguous. The CDR3 contains 12 residues. V was shortened by 2 bases and J by 3 bases, with 4 bases between the two germline ends. CDR1 SGHVS and CDR2 FQNEAQ come from the germline V gene. For the CDR3, the DNA is TGTGCCAGCAGCTTATGGGACACTGAAGCTTTCTTT. It translates to CASSLWDTEAFF.

This clonotype occurred a few times. V gene TRBV10-3 combines with J gene TRBJ1-2, with a weak D call TRBD1 (5 bases). Trimming pared 10 bases from V and 4 bases from J, leaving 16 bases between. Germline CDR1 is ENHRY and CDR2 is SYGVKD. This CDR3 contains 13 residues. This CDR3 is CATGQPGTYGYTF. The DNA of the CDR3 is TGTGCCACCGGACAACCTGGCACCTATGGCTACACCTTC.

The chain employs TRBV6-4 and TRBJ1-1, with D hard to call. V was cut by 6 bases and J by 4 bases, with 12 bases left in between. The CDR3 runs to 13 residues. Germline V gene data show CDR1 as MRHNA and CDR2 as SNTAGT. The CDR3 here is CASSAEGGTEAFF. The CDR3 coding sequence is TGTGCCAGCAGCGCCGAGGGAGGCACTGAAGCTTTCTTT.